The rows below give T cell receptor beta chains drawn from one sample of a study of Graves' ophthalmopathy and Graves' hyperthyroidism. TCRdb re-analysed the multiplex PCR reads in MiXCR, keeping a single row per CDR3 protein. The sample consists of 600,000 to 650,000 distinct CDR3 sequences, about 20% of them appearing once. Sequenced: peripheral blood. These receptors all stem from a woman aged 18 to 35 with stable Graves' hyperthyroidism. Some clones in this sample may be carry-over from other donors' samples. The CDR3 runs from the conserved cysteine through the conserved F or W. D genes are given only for firm matches. Size is stated for part of the rows, as once, few or many counts, or as a class when the clone is expanded.

CDR3 DNA: TGTGCCAGCAGTTACGCCCCAGAGAACATGAACACTGAAGCTTTCTTT
CDR3 protein: CASSYAPENMNTEAFF
J gene: TRBJ1-1
V gene: TRBV6-5
D gene: NA
clone size: few

CDR3 DNA: TGTGCCAGCAAGGACAGGTTGGGATCCGGCAATCAGCCCCAGCATTTT
CDR3 protein: CASKDRLGSGNQPQHF
J gene: TRBJ1-5
V gene: TRBV12-3/TRBV12-4
D gene: TRBD1
clone size: many

CDR3 DNA: TGTGCCTGGAGAAGTGGGCAGGCGAACACTGAAGCTTTCTTT
CDR3 protein: CAWRSGQANTEAFF
J gene: TRBJ1-1
V gene: TRBV30
D gene: NA
clone size: many

CDR3 DNA: TGTGCCATCAGTGAGGACAGGGGAAATTCACACCTCCACTTT
CDR3 protein: CAISEDRGNSHLHF
J gene: TRBJ1-6
V gene: TRBV10-3
D gene: TRBD1
clone size: NA

CDR3 DNA: TGTGCCAGCAGTGATTGGGACAGGGATAGCAATCAGCCCCAGCATTTT
CDR3 protein: CASSDWDRDSNQPQHF
J gene: TRBJ1-5
V gene: TRBV6-1
D gene: TRBD1
clone size: NA

CDR3 DNA: TGTGCCACCAGCAGAGATTTAAGGGAGGAGACCCAGTACTTC
CDR3 protein: CATSRDLREETQYF
J gene: TRBJ2-5
V gene: TRBV15
D gene: NA
clone size: NA

CDR3 DNA: TGTGCCAGCAGCCGACGGGGGCCGGGGGTAGCTTTCTTT
CDR3 protein: CASSRRGPGVAFF
J gene: TRBJ1-1
V gene: TRBV12-3/TRBV12-4
D gene: NA
clone size: NA

CDR3 DNA: TGCAGTGGGCGACAGGGAGACACCGGGGAGCTGTTTTTT
CDR3 protein: CSGRQGDTGELFF
J gene: TRBJ2-2
V gene: TRBV20-1
D gene: TRBD1
clone size: few

CDR3 DNA: TGTGCCAGTAGTCCCGGGACTCTCACCGGGGAGCTGTTTTTT
CDR3 protein: CASSPGTLTGELFF
J gene: TRBJ2-2
V gene: TRBV19
D gene: NA
clone size: NA

CDR3 DNA: TGTGCCAGCAGCAAAGCGCCGGGACAGGGTAAAGATAACACTGAAGCTTTCTTT
CDR3 protein: CASSKAPGQGKDNTEAFF
J gene: TRBJ1-1
V gene: TRBV12-3/TRBV12-4
D gene: TRBD1
clone size: many